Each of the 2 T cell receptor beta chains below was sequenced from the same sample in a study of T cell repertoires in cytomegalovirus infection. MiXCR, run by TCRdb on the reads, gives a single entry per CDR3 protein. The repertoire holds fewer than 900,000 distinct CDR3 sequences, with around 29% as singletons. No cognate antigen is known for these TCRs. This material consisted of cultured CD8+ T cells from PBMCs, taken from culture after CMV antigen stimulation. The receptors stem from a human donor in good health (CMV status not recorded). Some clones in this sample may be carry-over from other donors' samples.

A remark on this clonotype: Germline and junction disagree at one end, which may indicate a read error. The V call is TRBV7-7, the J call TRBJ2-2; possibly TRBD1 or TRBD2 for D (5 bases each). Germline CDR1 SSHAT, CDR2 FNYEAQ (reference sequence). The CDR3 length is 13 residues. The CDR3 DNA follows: TGTGCTAGCAGCCGTCAGGGAGCCGGGGAGCTGTTTTTT. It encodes CASSRQGAGELFF.

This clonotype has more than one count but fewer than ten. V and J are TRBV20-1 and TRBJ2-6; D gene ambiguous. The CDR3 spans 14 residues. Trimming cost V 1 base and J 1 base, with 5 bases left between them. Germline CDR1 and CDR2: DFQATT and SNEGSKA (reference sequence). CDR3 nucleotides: TGCAGTGCTAGAGCCCCTTCTGGGGCCAACGTCCTGACTTTC. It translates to CSARAPSGANVLTF.